These 31 T cell receptor beta chains came from one sample sequenced in a study of blood T cell repertoires in COVID-19. Repertoires were generated with immunoSEQ multiplex PCR, while TCRdb's copy carries only in-frame clones and drops some. This sample carries 300,000 to 500,000 clones, roughly 86% of them seen once, and the ten largest clones take around 1.9%. The sample was PBMCs or T cells enriched from blood (not recorded which). The receptors originated from a middle-aged woman with acute COVID-19.

The chain couples TRBV27 to TRBJ1-4, with TRBD1 identical over 8 bases. The V gene's germline CDR1 is MNHEY and CDR2 SMNVEV (reference sequence). CDR3 length: 15 residues. Trimming at V came to 6 bases and at J to 6 bases, leaving 9 bases not matched to a gene. CDR3 bases: TGTGCCAGCAGGACTAGGACAGGGTCCTATGAAAAACTGTTTTTT. It is translated as CASRTRTGSYEKLFF.

The chain carries TRBV9 and TRBJ1-4, with TRBD1 matching over 7 bases. Germline trimming cut 4 bases from V and 3 bases from J; bases unmatched to any gene: 6. Germline-derived CDR1 and CDR2 are SGDLS and YYNGEE. The CDR3 sequence is 15 residues long. The CDR3 DNA reads as TGTGCCAGCAGCCCCCGACAGGGATCTAATGAAAAACTGTTTTTT. This gives the protein CASSPRQGSNEKLFF.

The chain joins TRBV5-1 to TRBJ1-1; D is undetermined. Germline values: CDR1 SGHRS, CDR2 YFSETQ. V was trimmed by 2 bases and J by 1 base, leaving 6 bases between them. The CDR3 extends over 13 amino acids. CDR3 protein: CASSLTKNTEAFF. DNA of the CDR3: TGCGCCAGCAGCTTAACAAAGAACACTGAAGCTTTCTTT.

This rearrangement joins TRBV19 to TRBJ1-2, with D perhaps TRBD1 (6 bases). Per the germline V gene, CDR1 is LNHDA and CDR2 is SQIVND (reference sequence). CDR3 size: 15 residues. V lost 3 bases and J 3 bases, leaving 14 bases between the germline ends. The CDR3 DNA sequence: TGTGCCAGTAGTATGGGGGGGGACACCTACTATGGCTACACCTTC. It encodes CASSMGGDTYYGYTF.

This clone occurred once. A read error may produce the germline difference seen at one junction end. V and J are TRBV25-1 and TRBJ1-1; 11 positions agree with TRBD1. CDR1 is MGHDK and CDR2 is SYGVNS in the germline V gene. The length of the CDR3 is 15 residues. The DNA for the CDR3 is TGTGCAAGCACGGACAGGGGGCTTTTGGAGACTGAAGCTTTCTTT. Protein product: CASTDRGLLETEAFF.

The chain has TRBV10-1 and TRBJ1-1, with 8 nucleotides matching TRBD1. The V segment lost 3 bases and the J segment 3 bases; nucleotides outside the gene matches: 3. The CDR3 has 14 residues. From germline, CDR1 is WNHNN and CDR2 SYGVQD (reference sequence). This chain's CDR3 is CASSDLTGDTEAFF. Here the CDR3 DNA reads TGCGCCAGCAGTGACCTGACAGGGGACACTGAAGCTTTCTTT.

The CDR3 spells CSASFAYNSPLHF. In nucleotides, the CDR3 is TGCAGTGCTAGTTTCGCCTATAATTCACCCCTCCACTTT. The rearrangement uses TRBV20-1 and TRBJ1-6; unclear D gene. The CDR3 is made up of 13 amino acids. Deletions cut 3 bases from V and 2 bases from J, with 5 bases between. Germline assignment: CDR1 DFQATT and CDR2 SNEGSKA (reference sequence).

The rearrangement uses TRBV5-1 and TRBJ2-1; 9 nucleotides agree with TRBD2. The ends lost 0 bases at V and 8 bases at J; junction bases unmatched: 9. This CDR3 has 16 residues. CDR1 and CDR2 from the germline V gene are SGHRS and YFSETQ. This CDR3 is CASSLVGLAGPYEQFF. In DNA, the CDR3 is TGCGCCAGCAGCTTGGTGGGTCTAGCGGGGCCCTATGAGCAGTTCTTC. Full variable domain (rest looked up from reference TRBV5-1 and TRBJ2-1): KAGVTQTPRYLIKTRGQQVTLSCSPISGHRSVSWYQQTPGQGLQFLFEYFSETQRNKGNFPGRFSGRQFSNSRSEMNVSTLELGDSALYLCASSLVGLAGPYEQFFGPGTRLTVL.

The genes are TRBV12-3 or TRBV12-4 and TRBJ1-2, with 7 positions matching TRBD1. The CDR3 covers 13 residues. The trim removed 10 bases at V and 1 base at J, leaving 6 bases unmatched. The CDR3 nucleotides read TGTGCCACCAGGGACAGCTTTAACTATGGCTACACCTTC. This gives the protein CATRDSFNYGYTF.

This clone was detected only once. The V gene is TRBV4-1, the J gene TRBJ1-3; D is uncertain. Germline-derived CDR1 and CDR2 are MGHRA and YSYEKL. The CDR3 has 15 amino acids. Between the trimmed V and J ends, which lost 0 bases and 2 bases, there was a span of 8 bases. The CDR3 reads CASSQDGSPGNTIYF. Here the CDR3 DNA reads TGCGCCAGCAGCCAAGATGGGAGCCCTGGAAACACCATATATTTT.

The genes are TRBV24-1 and TRBJ2-1; D gene ambiguous. CDR3 length equals 15 residues. Germline values: CDR1 KGHDR, CDR2 SFDVKD. Trimming stripped 5 bases from V and 1 base from J, with 11 bases between. DNA of the CDR3: TGTGCCACCAGTGTGGTGGGCAGGTCCTACAATGAGCAGTTCTTC. It yields the protein CATSVVGRSYNEQFF.

This clone was found a few times. The gene calls are TRBV3-1 (or the pseudogene TRBV3-2) and TRBJ1-3, with 9 bases matching TRBD1. This CDR3 has 15 amino acids. The V and J ends lost 4 bases and 3 bases, in that order; junction bases with no gene match: 4. Germline lookup yields CDR1 LGHDT and CDR2 YNNKEL (reference sequence). This CDR3 reads CASSPGQGFGNTIYF. As DNA, the CDR3 is TGTGCCAGCAGCCCGGGACAGGGCTTTGGAAACACCATATATTTT.

This chain connects TRBV19 to TRBJ1-1, with no clear D. The CDR3 sequence is 15 residues long. CDR1 is LNHDA and CDR2 is SQIVND in the germline V gene (reference sequence). V was clipped by 5 bases and J by 1 base, with 14 bases between them. This CDR3 reads CASSPSAGSNTEAFF. DNA of the CDR3: TGTGCCAGTAGTCCCAGTGCAGGCTCGAACACTGAAGCTTTCTTT.

This chain uses TRBV4-1 with TRBJ2-7, with D possibly TRBD2 on 5 matching bases. The length of the CDR3 is 13 residues. V was clipped by 4 bases and J by 6 bases, with 13 bases between them. Germline loops: CDR1 MGHRA, CDR2 YSYEKL. This chain's CDR3 is CASSRDLRGEQYF. Written as DNA, the CDR3 is TGCGCCAGCAGCCGAGACCTCCGGGGCGAGCAGTACTTC.

The genes are TRBV3-1 (or the pseudogene TRBV3-2) and TRBJ1-1; D is possibly TRBD1 (5 bases). V was pared by 0 bases and J by 0 bases, with 14 bases between. Germline assignment: CDR1 LGHDT and CDR2 YNNKEL (reference sequence). The CDR3 runs 17 residues. Here the CDR3 reads CASSQDLTGRLNTEAFF. The DNA of the CDR3 is TGTGCCAGCAGCCAAGATTTAACAGGTAGACTGAACACTGAAGCTTTCTTT.

The CDR3 is CASSLGGRGHYEQYF. The CDR3 DNA is TGTGCCAGCAGCCTTGGGGGCAGGGGGCACTACGAGCAGTACTTC. This chain links TRBV3-1 (or the pseudogene TRBV3-2) with TRBJ2-7; 8 bases agree with TRBD1. Germline V gives CDR1 LGHDT, CDR2 YNNKEL (reference sequence). V lost 4 bases and J lost 3; bases outside the gene matches: 8. The CDR3 runs to 15 residues.

The V call is TRBV18, the J call TRBJ1-2; D is uncertain. This CDR3 spans 16 amino acids. V lost 5 bases, J lost 3 bases, and 19 bases lay in between. Germline-derived CDR1 and CDR2 are KGHSH and LQKENI. CDR3 coding DNA: TGTGCCAGCTCAGGGAGCCAGCTAGACACTTACTATGGCTACACCTTC. Protein product: CASSGSQLDTYYGYTF.

The chain links TRBV18 to TRBJ2-7, with 7 bases fitting TRBD1. The germline CDR1 and CDR2 sequences are KGHSH and LQKENI. There are 16 residues in the CDR3. V trimming: 3 bases; J trimming: 3 bases; junction bases outside the gene matches: 11. The CDR3 loop reads CASSPGDRVGFYEQYF. In nucleotides, the CDR3 is TGTGCCAGCTCACCTGGGGACAGAGTCGGTTTCTACGAGCAGTACTTC.

As to this clone: The same CDR3 can be traced to other DNA sequences in this sample. The chain employs TRBV12-3 or TRBV12-4 and TRBJ1-4; TRBD1 is a possible D gene (5 bases). Between the trimmed V and J ends, which lost 6 bases and 10 bases, there was a span of 12 bases. CDR3 size: 12 residues. The CDR3 protein is CASRAAGGKLFF. CDR3 coding DNA: TGTGCCAGCAGAGCGGCCGGGGGAAAACTGTTTTTT.

This chain uses TRBV19 with TRBJ2-7, with 7 bases matching TRBD1. The CDR3 runs 12 residues. The trim removed 5 bases at V and 6 bases at J, leaving 4 bases unmatched. The germline V gene has CDR1 LNHDA and CDR2 SQIVND (reference sequence). The CDR3 DNA sequence: TGTGCCAGTAGTTTCCCAGGGGGCGAGCAGTACTTC. Amino acid sequence: CASSFPGGEQYF.

This chain joins TRBV10-3 and TRBJ2-7, with 12 bases matching TRBD2. The germline V gene encodes CDR1 ENHRY and CDR2 SYGVKD. V was pared by 6 bases and J by 7 bases, with 10 bases of the junction left unmatched. The CDR3 has 15 amino acids. CDR3 residues: CAISGLAGYSGEQYF. The DNA of the CDR3 is TGTGCCATCAGCGGACTAGCGGGGTACTCGGGTGAGCAGTACTTC.

The rearrangement joins TRBV4-1 to TRBJ1-1; no clear D gene. CDR1 and CDR2 (germline): MGHRA, YSYEKL. V was trimmed by 4 bases and J by 2 bases, leaving 8 bases between them. This CDR3 is built from 13 residues. The CDR3 loop is CASSPLANTEAFF. DNA for the CDR3: TGCGCCAGCAGCCCATTAGCCAACACTGAAGCTTTCTTT.

This clone is a singleton in its sample. Different DNA sequences within this sample yield the same CDR3. The V call is TRBV6-5, the J call TRBJ2-7; 7 bases fit TRBD1. CDR1 is MNHEY and CDR2 is SVGAGI in the germline V gene. J was trimmed by 4 bases and V by 2 bases; bases with no gene match: 5. CDR3 size: 14 residues. The CDR3 spells CASSYGQGVYEQYF. The CDR3 coding sequence is TGTGCCAGCAGTTACGGGCAGGGGGTGTACGAGCAGTACTTC.

This chain uses TRBV5-6 with TRBJ1-6, with D possibly matching TRBD1 (5 bases). Germline values: CDR1 SGHDT, CDR2 YYEEEE. The V end lost 1 base, the J end lost 9 bases, and 11 bases lay between the germline ends. This CDR3 is built from 14 residues. CDR3 DNA sequence: TGTGCCAGCAGCTTGCAGGGAATGGGTTCACCCCTCCACTTT. It translates to CASSLQGMGSPLHF.

This clone was seen a few times. V and J are TRBV18 and TRBJ1-5, with 7 bases aligning to TRBD1. CDR1 is KGHSH, CDR2 LQKENI, per germline. With 3 bases clipped from V and 4 bases from J, the junction kept 3 bases outside the gene matches. The CDR3 is made up of 14 amino acids. The CDR3 loop reads CASSPDRQNQPQHF. CDR3 nucleotides: TGTGCCAGCTCACCGGACAGGCAGAATCAGCCCCAGCATTTT.

The rearrangement joins TRBV19 to TRBJ2-1; TRBD2 is a possible D gene (5 bases). The V gene's germline CDR1 is LNHDA and CDR2 SQIVND (reference sequence). V lost 3 bases, J lost 0 bases, and 9 bases lay in between. This CDR3 has 15 residues. CDR3 nucleotides: TGTGCCAGTAGTATTAGCGATAGCTCCTACAATGAGCAGTTCTTC. Translation gives CASSISDSSYNEQFF.

This chain uses TRBV19 with TRBJ2-3, with 7 bases matching TRBD2. Germline CDR1 LNHDA, CDR2 SQIVND (reference sequence). The V segment lost 3 bases and the J segment 1 base; nucleotides outside the gene matches: 10. This CDR3 spans 17 amino acids. In DNA, the CDR3 is TGTGCCAGTAGTATTAGCCTCGGGCTAGCGGGCACAGATACGCAGTATTTT. This encodes CASSISLGLAGTDTQYF.

This chain connects TRBV7-6 to TRBJ1-2, with a possible D match to TRBD1 (5 bases). V was pared by 1 base and J by 2 bases, with 17 bases between. In germline, CDR1 is SGHVS, CDR2 FNYEAQ. The CDR3 extends over 17 amino acids. The CDR3 sequence is CASSLEGGGWGNYGYTF. The CDR3 region has the DNA TGTGCCAGCAGCTTAGAAGGCGGAGGGTGGGGGAACTATGGCTACACCTTC.

The chain carries TRBV7-9 and TRBJ1-4; 10 bases align to TRBD1. The CDR3 is 13 residues long. Germline V gives CDR1 SEHNR, CDR2 FQNEAQ (reference sequence). Unmatched junction bases numbered 4, after V lost 5 bases and J lost 10 bases. DNA for the CDR3: TGTGCCAGCAGCCCGGGACAGGGGAGAAAACTGTTTTTT. Translated: CASSPGQGRKLFF. The whole variable domain, remainder taken from reference TRBV7-9 and TRBJ1-4, is DTGVSQNPRHKITKRGQNVTFRCDPISEHNRLYWYRQTLGQGPEFLTYFQNEAQLEKSRLLSDRFSAERPKGSFSTLEIQRTEQGDSAMYLCASSPGQGRKLFFGSGTQLSVL.

CDR3 residues: CASSHDYSLEQYF. The CDR3 DNA follows: TGCGCCAGCAGCCACGACTATTCACTCGAGCAGTACTTC. The rearrangement links TRBV4-1 to TRBJ2-7; TRBD2 might be the D (5 bases). The CDR3 is 13 amino acids. Germline V CDR1 and CDR2: MGHRA, YSYEKL. The V end lost 3 bases, the J end lost 6 bases, and 12 bases lay between the germline ends.

The chain joins TRBV5-1 to TRBJ1-1; the D is unclear. CDR3 length equals 13 residues. The V gene lost 6 bases and the J gene lost 4 bases, with 13 bases spanning the gap. Germline values: CDR1 SGHRS, CDR2 YFSETQ. CDR3 sequence: CASTREVGTEAFF. CDR3 nucleotides: TGCGCCAGCACTAGGGAGGTCGGCACTGAAGCTTTCTTT.